Shown below are 26 T cell receptor beta chains from a single sample sequenced in a study of technical replicates of blood from a few donors. The protocol was immunoSEQ multiplex PCR, while the TCRdb copy is restricted to in-frame clones and leaves out a portion. The data hold under 85,000 clones, with around 97% observed a single time. The sample taken for sequencing was T cells isolated from PBMCs. Every receptor here comes from a human donor in good health.

This chain connects TRBV28 to TRBJ2-7; TRBD2 agrees at 7 bases. With 5 bases clipped from V and 0 bases from J, the junction kept 7 bases outside the gene matches. The CDR3 has 15 amino acids. Germline assignment: CDR1 MDHEN and CDR2 SYDVKM. The CDR3 DNA reads TGTGCCAGCAGTCCTGGGGGGGGAGTCTCCTACGAGCAGTACTTC. Protein sequence: CASSPGGGVSYEQYF.

This rearrangement joins TRBV2 to TRBJ2-2; TRBD2 matches at 7 bases. This CDR3 is built from 17 residues. Germline trimming cut 4 bases from V and 5 bases from J; bases unmatched to any gene: 13. CDR1 is SNHLY, CDR2 FYNNEI, per germline. CDR3: CASSAASGLRGTGELFF. The DNA of the CDR3 is TGTGCCAGCAGTGCGGCTAGCGGCCTTCGAGGAACCGGGGAGCTGTTTTTT.

J is TRBJ2-7 and V is TRBV5-1, with TRBD1 matching 11 bases. With 4 bases clipped from V and 7 bases from J, the junction kept 4 bases outside the gene matches. Looked up from germline, CDR1 is SGHRS and CDR2 is YFSETQ. This CDR3 region has 13 residues. The CDR3 DNA reads as TGCGCCAGCAGCATAGGACAGGGGGCTGAGCAGTACTTC. This sequence encodes CASSIGQGAEQYF.

This clone was observed a few times. The chain combines TRBV16 with TRBJ1-5; D is undetermined. The CDR3 spans 15 residues. Germline CDR1 KGHSY, CDR2 FQNENV. V was pared by 0 bases and J by 0 bases, with 6 bases between. CDR3: CASSQSRFSNQPQHF. CDR3 bases: TGTGCCAGCAGCCAATCCCGGTTTAGCAATCAGCCCCAGCATTTT.

This clone has a single count. This rearrangement joins TRBV7-9 to TRBJ2-7; possible D gene TRBD1, 6 bases. In germline, CDR1 is SEHNR, CDR2 FQNEAQ (reference sequence). The CDR3 extends over 15 amino acids. The V gene lost 5 bases and the J gene lost 0 bases, with 14 bases spanning the gap. CDR3 sequence reads: CASSPRTVYSYEQYF. CDR3 sequence (DNA): TGTGCCAGCAGCCCGAGGACAGTCTACTCCTACGAGCAGTACTTC.

This clone was seen a single time. The V call is TRBV18, the J call TRBJ1-2; no definite D call. The germline V and J ends were trimmed by 3 bases and 6 bases, with 5 bases remaining between them. The CDR3 loop spans 11 amino acids. Germline V CDR1 and CDR2: KGHSH, LQKENI. CDR3 DNA: TGTGCCAGCTCACCGTCGGATGGCTACACCTTC. Protein: CASSPSDGYTF.

V gene TRBV5-4 combines with J gene TRBJ1-1, with a possible D match to TRBD1 (6 bases). The CDR3 covers 13 residues. CDR1 is SGHNT and CDR2 is YYREEE in the germline V gene (reference sequence). V was shortened by 6 bases and J by 5 bases, with 14 bases between the two germline ends. CDR3 region: CASTYRADTEAFF. The CDR3 DNA is TGTGCCAGCACCTACAGGGCCGATACTGAAGCTTTCTTT. The complete variable domain, with remaining parts taken from reference TRBV5-4 and TRBJ1-1, reads ETGVTQSPTHLIKTRGQQVTLRCSSQSGHNTVSWYQQALGQGPQFIFQYYREEENGRGNFPPRFSGLQFPNYSSELNVNALELDDSALYLCASTYRADTEAFFGQGTRLTVV.

This clone has a single count. The gene calls are TRBV9 and TRBJ2-2, with D possibly being TRBD1 (6 bases). V lost 3 bases and J lost 7, with 10 bases in between. Germline CDR1 SGDLS, CDR2 YYNGEE. The CDR3 consists of 13 residues. DNA of the CDR3: TGTGCCAGCAGCGGAAGGACAGTCGGGGAGCTGTTTTTT. It encodes CASSGRTVGELFF.

The genes are TRBV5-5 and TRBJ1-1; maybe TRBD1 (5 bases). Germline assignment: CDR1 SGHKS and CDR2 YYEKEE (reference sequence). The CDR3 loop spans 13 amino acids. Trimming left V 3 bases short and J 6 bases short, with 12 bases between. The CDR3 region is CASSWAGGAEAFF. CDR3 bases: TGTGCCAGCAGCTGGGCCGGGGGGGCTGAAGCTTTCTTT.

V usage is TRBV9 and J usage is TRBJ1-1; 9 bases are shared with TRBD1. CDR1 and CDR2 (germline): SGDLS, YYNGEE. J was trimmed by 5 bases and V by 0 bases; bases with no gene match: 5. The CDR3 consists of 15 residues. The CDR3 loop is CASSVDGTGRTEAFF. Written as DNA, the CDR3 is TGTGCCAGCAGCGTAGACGGGACAGGGAGAACTGAAGCTTTCTTT.

The chain links TRBV6-5 to TRBJ2-5, with 8 bases matching TRBD1. V shed 2 bases and J 4 bases; nucleotides not matched to a gene: 3. The CDR3 covers 14 residues. From germline, CDR1 is MNHEY and CDR2 SVGAGI. In DNA, the CDR3 is TGTGCCAGCAGTTACCAGGGGGCCTTAGAGACCCAGTACTTC. Protein: CASSYQGALETQYF.

The rearrangement uses TRBV18 and TRBJ1-2; D remains unclear. The V end was cut by 2 bases, the J end by 7 bases, with 17 bases between. CDR1 and CDR2 from the germline V gene are KGHSH and LQKENI. CDR3 size: 15 residues. The CDR3 loop reads CASSPVQDLGSGYTF. Here the CDR3 DNA reads TGTGCCAGCTCACCAGTACAAGATTTAGGGAGTGGCTACACCTTC.

This chain connects TRBV5-1 to TRBJ2-1; 10 nucleotides agree with TRBD1. The CDR3 length is 14 residues. The germline gives CDR1 SGHRS, CDR2 YFSETQ. Germline trimming cut 5 bases from V and 9 bases from J; bases unmatched to any gene: 8. CDR3 region: CASSPRTGGSEQFF. CDR3 coding DNA: TGCGCCAGCAGTCCCAGGACAGGGGGAAGTGAGCAGTTCTTC.

The CDR3 region is CASSQAVGAITEAFF. CDR3 bases: TGCGCCAGCAGCCAAGCTGTGGGGGCTATCACTGAAGCTTTCTTT. The rearrangement joins TRBV4-1 to TRBJ1-1; possibly TRBD1 for D (6 bases). The CDR3 is made up of 15 amino acids. Germline values: CDR1 MGHRA, CDR2 YSYEKL. V dropped 1 base and J dropped 4 bases, with 13 bases sitting between them.

The chain links TRBV15 to TRBJ2-1; D may be TRBD1 (6 bases). The CDR3 is 16 residues long. Germline V lookup: CDR1 LNHNV, CDR2 YYDKDF (reference sequence). V lost 3 bases and J lost 5, with 17 bases in between. The CDR3 DNA sequence: TGTGCCACCAGCAGCCAGCAGGGGTCGTGGAACAATGAGCAGTTCTTC. It encodes CATSSQQGSWNNEQFF.

The V and J genes are TRBV4-1 and TRBJ2-5; D remains ambiguous. The CDR3 is made up of 17 amino acids. The V end lost 1 base, the J end lost 1 base, and 16 bases lay between the germline ends. Germline V lookup: CDR1 MGHRA, CDR2 YSYEKL. Here the CDR3 reads CASSQVVRQMGQETQYF. The CDR3 DNA follows: TGCGCCAGCAGCCAAGTGGTGCGGCAGATGGGCCAAGAGACCCAGTACTTC.

The V and J genes are TRBV6-5 and TRBJ1-3; tentative D call: TRBD1 (6 bases). V lost 0 bases to trimming and J lost 0 bases, with 6 bases between them. The CDR3 has 15 residues. CDR1 and CDR2 (germline): MNHEY, SVGAGI. The CDR3 DNA reads as TGTGCCAGCAGTTACTCGGACAGCTCTGGAAACACCATATATTTT. It is translated as CASSYSDSSGNTIYF.

The CDR3 protein is CASSQNRVAKNIQYF. CDR3 nucleotide sequence: TGCGCCAGCAGCCAGAACAGGGTAGCCAAAAACATTCAGTACTTC. The V and J genes are TRBV4-1 and TRBJ2-4; TRBD1 is a possible D gene (6 bases). With 3 bases removed from V and 0 bases from J, the gap between germline ends came to 9 bases. CDR3 length: 15 residues. CDR1 is MGHRA, CDR2 YSYEKL, per germline.

CDR3 sequence: CASSLQGNQPQHF. CDR3 in DNA: TGTGCCAGCAGCTTACAGGGCAATCAGCCCCAGCATTTT. V and J are TRBV7-9 and TRBJ1-5; no clear D. V was trimmed by 2 bases and J by 2 bases, leaving 4 bases between them. The CDR3 covers 13 residues. The germline CDR1 and CDR2 sequences are SEHNR and FQNEAQ (reference sequence).

The V gene is TRBV2, the J gene TRBJ2-5, with TRBD1 identical over 11 bases. Germline CDR1 and CDR2: SNHLY and FYNNEI. The V segment lost 5 bases and the J segment 6 bases; nucleotides outside the gene matches: 11. The CDR3 is 16 residues long. The CDR3 protein is CASSHTRGQGGKTQYF. The CDR3, as DNA: TGTGCCAGCAGTCACACTCGGGGACAGGGGGGGAAGACCCAGTACTTC.

The rearrangement links TRBV7-9 to TRBJ2-3, with 10 bases matching TRBD2. Germline CDR1 and CDR2: SEHNR and FQNEAQ (reference sequence). The CDR3 is 15 residues long. V shed 5 bases, J shed 2 bases, and the junction held 4 bases outside the gene matches. The CDR3 bases are TGTGCCAGCAGCGCAGGGACTAGCGTCACAGATACGCAGTATTTT. Protein product: CASSAGTSVTDTQYF.

The chain employs TRBV30 and TRBJ2-3; 7 bases are shared with TRBD1. CDR1 and CDR2 from the germline V gene are GTSNPN and SVGIG (reference sequence). The CDR3 runs 12 residues. The V segment lost 8 bases and the J segment 1 base; nucleotides outside the gene matches: 3. The CDR3 DNA sequence: TGTGCCCTCCAGGGGGGCACAGATACGCAGTATTTT. It translates to CALQGGTDTQYF.

This chain joins TRBV11-2 and TRBJ2-7; 7 bases are a match to TRBD2. CDR3 size: 15 residues. The junction had 6 bases not matched to a gene; V was cut back by 1 base and J by 3 bases. Germline V gene lookup returns CDR1 SGHAT and CDR2 FQNNGV. The CDR3 DNA sequence: TGTGCCAGCAGCTTAGCAGCGGGACCCAACTACGAGCAGTACTTC. Translating it yields CASSLAAGPNYEQYF.

This chain joins TRBV10-2 and TRBJ2-1; D unresolved. The CDR3 runs 11 residues. Germline V gene data show CDR1 as WSHSY and CDR2 as SAAADI. V lost 0 bases and J 8 bases, leaving 2 bases between the germline ends. CDR3: CASSESDEQFF. Here the CDR3 DNA reads TGCGCCAGCAGTGAGTCCGATGAGCAGTTCTTC.

This chain uses TRBV28 with TRBJ1-1; TRBD1 might be the D (6 bases). The CDR3 covers 13 residues. V shed 5 bases and J shed 4 bases, with 11 bases lying between them. Germline lookup yields CDR1 MDHEN and CDR2 SYDVKM. The CDR3 region has the DNA TGTGCCAGCAGTAGGCAGGGGAGCACTGAAGCTTTCTTT. Translation: CASSRQGSTEAFF.

V usage is TRBV5-4 and J usage is TRBJ2-5; 7 bases map to TRBD2. The germline gives CDR1 SGHNT, CDR2 YYREEE (reference sequence). The ends lost 4 bases at V and 2 bases at J; junction bases unmatched: 5. The CDR3 extends over 14 amino acids. CDR3 DNA: TGTGCCAGCAGCCACAGACTAGCACAAGAGACCCAGTACTTC. Its protein product is CASSHRLAQETQYF.